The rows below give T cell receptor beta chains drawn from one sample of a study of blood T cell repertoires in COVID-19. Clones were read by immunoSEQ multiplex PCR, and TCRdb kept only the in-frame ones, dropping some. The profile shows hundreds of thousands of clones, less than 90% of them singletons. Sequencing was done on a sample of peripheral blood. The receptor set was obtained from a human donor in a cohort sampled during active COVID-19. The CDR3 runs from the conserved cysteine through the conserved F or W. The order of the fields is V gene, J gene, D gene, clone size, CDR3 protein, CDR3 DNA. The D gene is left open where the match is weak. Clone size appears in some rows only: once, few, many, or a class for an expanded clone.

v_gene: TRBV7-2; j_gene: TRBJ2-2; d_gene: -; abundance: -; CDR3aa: CASSLPGAGELFF; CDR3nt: TGTGCCAGCAGCTTACCCGGGGCCGGGGAGCTGTTTTTT
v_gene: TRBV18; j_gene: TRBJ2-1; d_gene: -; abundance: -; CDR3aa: CASSPSVYNEQFF; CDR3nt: TGTGCCAGCTCACCTTCGGTATACAATGAGCAGTTCTTC
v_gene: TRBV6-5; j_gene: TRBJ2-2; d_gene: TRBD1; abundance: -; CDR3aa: CASSYGTGSTGELFF; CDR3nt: TGTGCCAGCAGTTACGGGACAGGGTCCACCGGGGAGCTGTTTTTT
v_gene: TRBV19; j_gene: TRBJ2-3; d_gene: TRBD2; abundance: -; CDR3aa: CASSSLAGKGSTDTQYF; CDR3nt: TGTGCCAGTAGTAGTCTAGCGGGAAAGGGGTCCACAGATACGCAGTATTTT
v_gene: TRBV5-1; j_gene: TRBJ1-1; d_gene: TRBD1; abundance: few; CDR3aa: CASSRKRQGKPEAFF; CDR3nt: TGCGCCAGCAGCCGTAAAAGACAGGGCAAGCCTGAAGCTTTCTTT
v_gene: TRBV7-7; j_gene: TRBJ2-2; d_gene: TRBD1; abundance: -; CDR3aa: CASSLVAGGVPGELFF; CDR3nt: TGTGCCAGCAGCTTAGTGGCAGGGGGCGTACCCGGGGAGCTGTTTTTT
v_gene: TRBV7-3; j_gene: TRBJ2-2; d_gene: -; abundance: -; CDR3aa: CASSARVAGELFF; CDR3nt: TGTGCCAGCAGCGCCCGGGTTGCCGGGGAGCTGTTTTTT
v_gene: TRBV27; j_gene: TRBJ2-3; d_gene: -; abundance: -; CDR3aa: CASSFRGESTDTQYF; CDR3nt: TGTGCCAGCAGTTTCAGGGGGGAGAGCACAGATACGCAGTATTTT
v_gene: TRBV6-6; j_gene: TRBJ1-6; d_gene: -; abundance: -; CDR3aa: CASIPRGDGGGSPLHF; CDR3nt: TGTGCCAGCATCCCACGGGGTGACGGTGGCGGCTCACCCCTCCACTTT
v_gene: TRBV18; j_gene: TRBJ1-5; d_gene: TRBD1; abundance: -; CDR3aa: CASSPGQVINQPQHF; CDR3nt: TGTGCCAGCTCACCGGGACAGGTTATCAATCAGCCCCAGCATTTT
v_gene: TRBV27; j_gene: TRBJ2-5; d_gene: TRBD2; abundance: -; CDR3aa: CASRGGVGGAETQYF; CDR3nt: TGTGCCAGCAGGGGCGGTGTGGGAGGGGCGGAGACCCAGTACTTC
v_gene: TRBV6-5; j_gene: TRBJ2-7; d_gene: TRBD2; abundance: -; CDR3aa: CASGLAPLYEQYF; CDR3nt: TGTGCCAGCGGACTAGCCCCCCTCTACGAGCAGTACTTC
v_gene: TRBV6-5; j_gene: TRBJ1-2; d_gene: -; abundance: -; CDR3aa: CASSYSNRPRYGYTF; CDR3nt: TGTGCCAGCAGTTACTCGAACAGGCCGCGCTATGGCTACACCTTC
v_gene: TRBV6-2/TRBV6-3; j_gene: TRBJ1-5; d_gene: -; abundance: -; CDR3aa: CASSSGRMAPNQPQHF; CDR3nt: TGTGCCAGCAGCTCAGGGAGGATGGCCCCTAATCAGCCCCAGCATTTT
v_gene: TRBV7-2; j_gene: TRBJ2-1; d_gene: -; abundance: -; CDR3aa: CASSGSGRSYNEQFF; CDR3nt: TGTGCCAGCAGCGGTAGCGGCCGATCCTACAATGAGCAGTTCTTC
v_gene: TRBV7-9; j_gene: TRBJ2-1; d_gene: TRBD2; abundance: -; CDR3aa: CASSPQVSGTSYNEQFF; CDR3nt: TGTGCCAGCAGCCCCCAGGTTAGCGGGACCTCCTACAATGAGCAGTTCTTC
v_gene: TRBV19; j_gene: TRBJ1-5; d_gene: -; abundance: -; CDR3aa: CASNDRNSNQPQHF; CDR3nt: TGTGCCAGTAACGACAGAAATAGCAATCAGCCCCAGCATTTT
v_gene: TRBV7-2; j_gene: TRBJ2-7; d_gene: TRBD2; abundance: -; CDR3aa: CASKQRERSYEQYF; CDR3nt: TGTGCCAGCAAGCAGCGGGAGAGGTCCTACGAGCAGTACTTC
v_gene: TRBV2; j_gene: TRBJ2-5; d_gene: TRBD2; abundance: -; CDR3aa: CASSENRSSGRKETQYF; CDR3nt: TGTGCCAGCAGTGAAAATCGGTCTAGCGGGAGAAAAGAGACCCAGTACTTC
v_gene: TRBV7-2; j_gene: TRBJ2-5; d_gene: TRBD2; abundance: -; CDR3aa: CASRSTSGVRETQYF; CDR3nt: TGTGCCAGCAGGTCGACTAGCGGGGTCCGGGAGACCCAGTACTTC
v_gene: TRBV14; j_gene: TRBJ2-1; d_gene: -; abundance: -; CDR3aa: CASSQDGVREQFF; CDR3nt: TGTGCCAGCAGCCAAGACGGGGTACGCGAGCAGTTCTTC
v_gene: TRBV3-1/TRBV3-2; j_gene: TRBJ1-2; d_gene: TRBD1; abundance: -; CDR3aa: CASSQDGIRTGMDYGYTF; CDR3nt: TGTGCCAGCAGCCAAGACGGGATAAGGACAGGGATGGACTATGGCTACACCTTC
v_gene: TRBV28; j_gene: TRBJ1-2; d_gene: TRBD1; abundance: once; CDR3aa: CASSFRVRTGWRHGYTF; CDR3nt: TGTGCCAGCAGTTTTAGAGTTCGGACAGGGTGGCGGCATGGCTACACCTTC
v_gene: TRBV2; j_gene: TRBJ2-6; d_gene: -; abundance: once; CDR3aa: CASSERTGANVLTF; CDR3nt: TGTGCCAGCAGTGAGCGGACTGGGGCCAACGTCCTGACTTTC
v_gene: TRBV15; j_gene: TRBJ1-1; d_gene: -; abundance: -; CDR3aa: CATSRESASAEAFF; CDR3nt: TGTGCCACCAGCAGAGAGTCGGCCAGCGCTGAAGCTTTCTTT
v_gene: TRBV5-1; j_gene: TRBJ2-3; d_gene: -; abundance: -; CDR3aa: CASSLAAGIPDTQYF; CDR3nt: TGCGCCAGCAGCTTGGCGGCAGGGATCCCAGATACGCAGTATTTT
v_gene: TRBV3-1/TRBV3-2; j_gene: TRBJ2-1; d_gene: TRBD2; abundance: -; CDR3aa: CASSRKGGRNNEQFF; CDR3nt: TGTGCCAGCAGCCGAAAGGGCGGGAGGAACAATGAGCAGTTCTTC
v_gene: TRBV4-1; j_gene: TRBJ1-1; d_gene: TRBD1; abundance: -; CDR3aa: CASSQAPGQGNTEAFF; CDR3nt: TGCGCCAGCAGCCAAGCGCCGGGACAGGGGAACACTGAAGCTTTCTTT
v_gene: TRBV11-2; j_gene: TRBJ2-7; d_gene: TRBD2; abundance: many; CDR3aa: CASRRKRTSGLLYF; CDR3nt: TGTGCCAGCAGGCGAAAGAGGACTAGCGGGTTGCTGTACTTC
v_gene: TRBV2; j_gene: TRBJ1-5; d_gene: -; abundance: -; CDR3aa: CASNDPSGHSRNQPQHF; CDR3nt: TGTGCCAGCAACGATCCCTCAGGGCACAGTCGCAATCAGCCCCAGCATTTT
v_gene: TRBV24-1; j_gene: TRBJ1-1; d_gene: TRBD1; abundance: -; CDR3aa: CATSEGGQINTEAFF; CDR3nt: TGTGCCACCAGTGAAGGGGGACAGATTAACACTGAAGCTTTCTTT
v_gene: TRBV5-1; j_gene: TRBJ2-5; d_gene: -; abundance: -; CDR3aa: CASSLGQGWETQYF; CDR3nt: TGCGCCAGCAGCTTGGGCCAGGGTTGGGAGACCCAGTACTTC
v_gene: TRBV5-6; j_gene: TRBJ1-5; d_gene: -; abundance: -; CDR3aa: CASSLEGVSNQPQHF; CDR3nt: TGTGCCAGCAGCTTGGAAGGGGTTAGCAATCAGCCCCAGCATTTT
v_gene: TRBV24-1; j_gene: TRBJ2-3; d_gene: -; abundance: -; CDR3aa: CATSELDGDTQYF; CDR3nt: TGTGCCACCAGTGAGCTAGATGGAGATACGCAGTATTTT
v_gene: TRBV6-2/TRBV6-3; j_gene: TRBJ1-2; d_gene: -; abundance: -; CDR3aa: CASSYLDLNGYTF; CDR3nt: TGTGCCAGCAGTTACTTGGACTTGAATGGCTACACCTTC
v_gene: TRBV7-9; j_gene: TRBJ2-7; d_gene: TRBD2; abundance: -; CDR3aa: CASSSSLAAPYEQYF; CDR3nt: TGTGCCAGCAGCTCTAGTCTAGCGGCACCCTACGAGCAGTACTTC
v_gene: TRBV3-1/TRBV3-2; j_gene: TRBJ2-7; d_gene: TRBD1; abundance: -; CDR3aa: CASSPGTGHEQYF; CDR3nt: TGTGCCAGCAGTCCCGGGACAGGGCACGAGCAGTACTTC
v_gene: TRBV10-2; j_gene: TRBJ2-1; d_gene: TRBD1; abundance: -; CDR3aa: CASSVQGAYNEQFF; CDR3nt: TGCGCCAGCAGTGTTCAGGGGGCCTACAATGAGCAGTTCTTC
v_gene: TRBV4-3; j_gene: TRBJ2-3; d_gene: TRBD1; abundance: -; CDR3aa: CASSFRTGGFTDTQYF; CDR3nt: TGCGCCAGCAGCTTCCGGACAGGGGGGTTCACAGATACGCAGTATTTT
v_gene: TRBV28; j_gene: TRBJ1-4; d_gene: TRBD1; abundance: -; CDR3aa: CASSRDRGSEKLFF; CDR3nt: TGTGCCAGCAGTCGCGACAGGGGTAGTGAAAAACTGTTTTTT
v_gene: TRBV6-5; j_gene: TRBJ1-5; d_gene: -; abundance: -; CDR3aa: CASSTGVEPQHF; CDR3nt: TGTGCCAGCAGTACCGGTGTAGAGCCCCAGCATTTT
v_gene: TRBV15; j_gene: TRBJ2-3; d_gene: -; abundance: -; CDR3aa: CATSRSQADTQYF; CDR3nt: TGTGCCACCAGCAGATCACAGGCAGATACGCAGTATTTT
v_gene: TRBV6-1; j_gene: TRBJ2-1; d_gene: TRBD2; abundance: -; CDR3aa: CASSEARTSGYNEQFF; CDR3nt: TGTGCCAGCAGTGAAGCGAGGACTAGTGGTTACAATGAGCAGTTCTTC
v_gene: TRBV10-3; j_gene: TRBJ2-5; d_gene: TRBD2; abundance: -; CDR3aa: CAISGSPLLAAQETQYF; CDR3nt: TGTGCCATCAGCGGCTCGCCCCTCCTAGCGGCCCAAGAGACCCAGTACTTC
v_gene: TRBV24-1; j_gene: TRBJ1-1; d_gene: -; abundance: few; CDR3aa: CATSDRRNTEAFF; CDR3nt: TGTGCCACCAGTGATCGCAGGAACACTGAAGCTTTCTTT
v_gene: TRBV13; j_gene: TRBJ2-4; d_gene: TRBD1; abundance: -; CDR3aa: CASSFGQGPNIQYF; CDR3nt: TGTGCCAGCAGCTTCGGACAGGGCCCCAACATTCAGTACTTC
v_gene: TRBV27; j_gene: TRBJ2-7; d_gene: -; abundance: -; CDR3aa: CASSWASQGEQYF; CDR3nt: TGTGCCAGCAGTTGGGCTAGCCAAGGCGAGCAGTACTTC
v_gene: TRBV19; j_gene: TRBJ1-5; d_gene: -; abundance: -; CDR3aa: CASSTNRRGASQPQHF; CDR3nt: TGTGCCAGTAGTACCAATAGACGGGGGGCTAGTCAGCCCCAGCATTTT
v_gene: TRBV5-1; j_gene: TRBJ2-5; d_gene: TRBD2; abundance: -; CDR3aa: CASSLMGGTSGQETQYF; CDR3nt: TGCGCCAGCAGCTTGATGGGTGGGACTAGCGGACAAGAGACCCAGTACTTC
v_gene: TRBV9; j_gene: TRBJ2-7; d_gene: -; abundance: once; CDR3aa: CASSVSGVAYEQYF; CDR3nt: TGTGCCAGCAGCGTATCCGGGGTTGCCTACGAGCAGTACTTC
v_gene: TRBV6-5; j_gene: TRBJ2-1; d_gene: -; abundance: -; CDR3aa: CASSYSLWGAGNEQFF; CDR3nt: TGTGCCAGCAGTTACTCGCTTTGGGGAGCCGGCAATGAGCAGTTCTTC
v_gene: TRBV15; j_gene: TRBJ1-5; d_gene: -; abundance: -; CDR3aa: CATSRGQGQPQHF; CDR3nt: TGTGCCACCAGCAGAGGGCAGGGACAGCCCCAGCATTTT
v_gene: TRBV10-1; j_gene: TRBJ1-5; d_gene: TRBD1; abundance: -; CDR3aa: CASSKRDRGFGSNQPQHF; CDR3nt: TGCGCCAGCAGTAAGCGGGACAGGGGATTCGGGAGCAATCAGCCCCAGCATTTT
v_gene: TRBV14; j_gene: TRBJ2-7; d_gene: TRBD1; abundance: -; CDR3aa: CASSQVTGGHSEQYF; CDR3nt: TGTGCCAGCAGCCAAGTTACAGGGGGCCATTCCGAGCAGTACTTC
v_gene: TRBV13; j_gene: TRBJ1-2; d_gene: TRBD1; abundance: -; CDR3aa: CASSLRIGQGGMGYGYTF; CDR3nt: TGTGCCAGCAGCTTGAGGATAGGACAGGGTGGTATGGGCTATGGCTACACCTTC